This TCR beta chain was profiled in a study of cytomegalovirus exposure and HLA in healthy donors. CDR3 length: 11 amino acids. J lost 7 bases, V lost 8 bases, and 5 bases had no gene match. Germline V lookup: CDR1 GTSNPN, CDR2 SVGIG (reference sequence). PCR involved 60 Vbeta and 13 Jbeta primers. Here immunoSEQ multiplex PCR was the method, and the copy in TCRdb shows in-frame clones only, minus some. This sample has about 180,000 clones, with just under 80% found just once. This receptor was identified in a woman aged 45 to 65 in good health and CMV-seropositive. The gene calls are TRBV30 and TRBJ2-1; TRBD2 matches at 7 bases. Sequences were obtained from PBMCs. The CDR3 DNA reads as TGTGCCGGGGGAGGGGTAAATGAGCAGTTCTTC. Residues: CAGGGVNEQFF.